This T cell receptor (beta chain) comes out of a study of blood T cells in healthy people across ages. Study-wide results and caveats: Total diversity from one million sequenced T cells was likely underestimated. Changes in expanded clonotypes were possibly confounded, as the CMV status of donors was unknown.

The CDR3 contains 16 residues. V was trimmed by 4 bases and J by 5 bases, leaving 21 bases between them. Germline CDR1 and CDR2: SGHKS and YYEKEE (reference sequence). Next came a second PCR, run for 7 to 11 cycles, which used a sample-barcoded 5' primer along with a J-beta primer mix. TCRdb reanalysed the 5' RACE reads using MiXCR and keeps one entry per CDR3 protein. Of some 1.7 million distinct CDR3 sequences listed, roughly 27% are singletons. The extraction recovered at least 5.5 micrograms of total RNA per sample. On this clonotype itself: The target antigen is unknown.

The TCR originated in a woman between 25 and 40 years old in good health. The sequencing sample was made of blood. The rearrangement uses TRBV5-5 and TRBJ1-2; the D is unclear. The CDR3 sequence is CASSPDLETRSYGYTF. DNA of the CDR3: TGTGCCAGCAGCCCGGACCTCGAGACACGCTCGTATGGCTACACCTTC.